The next 21 T cell receptor beta chains were all read from a single sample in a study of T cells after posttransplantation cyclophosphamide. Cyclophosphamide on days +3 and +4 followed busulfan-fludarabine conditioning and a marrow graft. Clones were read by immunoSEQ multiplex PCR, and TCRdb kept only the in-frame ones, dropping some. The data hold approximately 17,000 clones, with more than 60% observed a single time. The sequences come from CD8+ T cells sorted from PBMCs, collected approximately 2,000 days after a stem cell transplant with posttransplant cyclophosphamide. Receptors were obtained from a female patient aged 40 to 50 who received an allogeneic stem cell transplant from a related donor, was CMV-positive, and had no GVHD. These T cells may partly come from the graft donor.

J is TRBJ1-6 and V is TRBV27; 9 positions agree with TRBD1. Looked up from germline, CDR1 is MNHEY and CDR2 is SMNVEV (reference sequence). The CDR3 is 17 residues long. The V gene end was trimmed by 5 bases and the J gene end by 0 bases; junction bases not matched to a gene: 5. CDR3 in DNA: TGTGCCAGCAGTCCGGGACAGGGTATCTCCTATAATTCACCCCTCCACTTT. This codes for CASSPGQGISYNSPLHF.

This chain links TRBV7-8 with TRBJ2-2, with 7 bases that match TRBD1. Germline-derived CDR1 and CDR2 are SGHVS and FQNEAQ. The CDR3 runs 20 residues. J lost 3 bases, V lost 3 bases, and 19 bases had no gene match. The CDR3 DNA reads TGTGCCAGCAGCTTCTATGTCCTAGCTTTAGGGGGCCGGGACACCGGGGAGCTGTTTTTT. Protein product: CASSFYVLALGGRDTGELFF.

V and J are TRBV5-5 and TRBJ2-7; D remains unclear. Per germline, CDR1 SGHKS and CDR2 YYEKEE (reference sequence). There are 13 residues in the CDR3. Trimming took 2 bases from V and 4 from J, leaving 10 bases between them. The DNA of the CDR3 is TGTGCCAGCAGCTTAAGCTACGGGTACGAGCAGTACTTC. Its protein product is CASSLSYGYEQYF. Based on the CDR3 plus reference TRBV5-5 and TRBJ2-7, the full variable domain is DAGVTQSPTHLIKTRGQQVTLRCSPISGHKSVSWYQQVLGQGPQFIFQYYEKEERGRGNFPDRFSARQFPNYSSELNVNALLLGDSALYLCASSLSYGYEQYFGPGTRLTVT.

This clone has only one observation. The chain links TRBV28 to TRBJ1-5; D ambiguous. The germline V and J ends were trimmed by 6 bases and 7 bases, with 16 bases remaining between them. The CDR3 loop spans 14 amino acids. The germline gives CDR1 MDHEN, CDR2 SYDVKM. CDR3: CASRLTGEVQPQHF. DNA of the CDR3: TGTGCCAGCAGGTTAACCGGGGAGGTCCAGCCCCAGCATTTT.

The CDR3 here is CASSLGDRGQGYTF. In DNA, the CDR3 is TGTGCCAGCAGCTTGGGGGACAGGGGGCAAGGCTACACCTTC. The chain recombines TRBV5-4 with TRBJ1-2; 12 bases are a match to TRBD1. Trimming at V came to 0 bases and at J to 8 bases, leaving 2 bases not matched to a gene. CDR1 and CDR2 (germline): SGHNT, YYREEE (reference sequence). The length of the CDR3 is 14 residues.

This clone appeared a single time. This rearrangement joins TRBV28 to TRBJ1-2; a possible D gene is TRBD1 (5 bases). The V and J ends lost 7 bases and 4 bases respectively, with 16 bases between them. CDR1 MDHEN and CDR2 SYDVKM come from the germline V gene. The CDR3 is 14 residues long. As DNA, the CDR3 is TGTGCCAGCACCTTTGATGGGGCAGGCTATGGCTACACCTTC. Its translation: CASTFDGAGYGYTF.

The rearrangement uses TRBV18 and TRBJ2-3; D is possibly TRBD2 (5 bases). V lost 1 base, J lost 2 bases, and 7 bases lay in between. This CDR3 is built from 14 residues. The germline CDR1 and CDR2 sequences are KGHSH and LQKENI. The CDR3 DNA reads TGTGCCAGCTCACCACGGAGGAACACAGATACGCAGTATTTT. This sequence encodes CASSPRRNTDTQYF. Variable domain in full (rest from reference TRBV18 and TRBJ2-3): NAGVMQNPRHLVRRRGQEARLRCSPMKGHSHVYWYRQLPEEGLKFMVYLQKENIIDESGMPKERFSAEFPKEGPSILRIQQVVRGDSAAYFCASSPRRNTDTQYFGPGTRLTVL.

This chain joins TRBV11-2 and TRBJ1-2; D gene unclear. V lost 2 bases and J 4 bases, leaving 11 bases between the germline ends. Per the germline V gene, CDR1 is SGHAT and CDR2 is FQNNGV. The CDR3 sequence is 14 residues long. CDR3 protein: CASSLNSPIYGYTF. CDR3 DNA sequence: TGTGCCAGCAGCTTAAATTCACCTATCTATGGCTACACCTTC.

The rearrangement links TRBV4-3 to TRBJ2-5, with 9 bases matching TRBD1. Trimming cost V 8 bases and J 3 bases; bases outside gene matches: 4. This CDR3 has 13 residues. Per the germline V gene, CDR1 is LGHNA and CDR2 is YSLEER. The CDR3 region has the DNA TGCGCCAGCGGGTGGGACAGGGAAGAGACCCAGTACTTC. This translates into CASGWDREETQYF.

V is TRBV4-1 and J is TRBJ2-7; 10 bases are a match to TRBD1. V lost 0 bases to trimming and J lost 7 bases; unmatched junction nucleotides: 12. Looked up from germline, CDR1 is MGHRA and CDR2 is YSYEKL. The CDR3 has 17 residues. DNA for the CDR3: TGCGCCAGCAGCCAAGAGGGAACCGGGACAGGGGTTAGGGAGCAGTACTTC. Encoded protein: CASSQEGTGTGVREQYF.

The CDR3 loop reads CASDSRSSYNEQFF. DNA of the CDR3: TGTGCCAGCGACAGCAGGAGCTCCTACAATGAGCAGTTCTTC. This chain joins TRBV6-1 and TRBJ2-1; D may be TRBD1 (5 bases). V was cut by 8 bases and J by 0 bases, with 11 bases left in between. From germline, CDR1 is MNHNS and CDR2 SASEGT. The CDR3 runs 14 residues.

The chain couples TRBV21-1 to TRBJ1-5. TRBV21-1 is reported as a pseudogene. CDR3 length: 13 amino acids. The CDR3, as DNA: TGTGCCAGCAGCAAAGGTATCAATCAGCCCCAGCATTTT. Its protein is CASSKGINQPQHF.

The V and J genes are TRBV5-8 and TRBJ2-1, with 8 bases identical to TRBD1. V lost 5 bases and J lost 8; bases outside the gene matches: 12. CDR3 size: 15 residues. Germline V gives CDR1 SGHTS, CDR2 YDEGEE. CDR3 sequence (DNA): TGTGCCAGCAGTTACGGACAGGGTTTAACCGATGAGCAGTTCTTC. Protein: CASSYGQGLTDEQFF.

Remarks on this clone: This sample also contains other DNA sequences that code for the same CDR3. The chain links TRBV6-1 to TRBJ2-7; D unclear. The germline V gene has CDR1 MNHNS and CDR2 SASEGT. Trimming stripped 7 bases from V and 0 bases from J, with 4 bases between. The CDR3 runs to 11 residues. CDR3 protein: CASTSSYEQYF. CDR3 in DNA: TGTGCCAGCACCTCCTCCTACGAGCAGTACTTC.

This clone was observed a handful of times. The chain carries TRBV10-1 and TRBJ2-7; 7 bases match TRBD2. J gave up 3 bases and V 4 bases, and 12 bases lay outside the gene matches. Per the germline V gene, CDR1 is WNHNN and CDR2 is SYGVQD (reference sequence). There are 16 residues in the CDR3. CDR3 loop: CASSGHGASGRYEQYF. The CDR3 DNA reads as TGCGCCAGCAGTGGTCACGGGGCTAGCGGCCGCTACGAGCAGTACTTC.

This clone was observed a handful of times. This chain uses TRBV14 with TRBJ1-2, with TRBD1 identical over 7 bases. V lost 3 bases, J lost 7 bases, and 14 bases stayed unmatched. Germline V gene lookup returns CDR1 SGHDN and CDR2 FVKESK. The CDR3 sequence is 16 residues long. CDR3: CASSHVNRQGFSGYTF. As DNA, the CDR3 is TGTGCCAGCAGCCACGTGAATCGACAGGGCTTCAGTGGCTACACCTTC.

V and J are TRBV7-9 and TRBJ2-1; perhaps TRBD1 as D (7 bases). The CDR3 spans 16 residues. Germline CDR1 SEHNR, CDR2 FQNEAQ (reference sequence). V was pared by 5 bases and J by 8 bases, with 22 bases between. CDR3 nucleotide sequence: TGTGCCAGCAGCCCAGGGGGGACCACCCGGGTGGATGAGCAGTTCTTC. Translating gives CASSPGGTTRVDEQFF.

V and J are TRBV2 and TRBJ1-2; TRBD1 matches at 8 bases. Germline CDR1 reads SNHLY; CDR2 reads FYNNEI. The CDR3 runs to 16 residues. V dropped 3 bases and J dropped 7; count of bases not matched to a gene: 13. In DNA form, the CDR3 reads TGTGCCAGCAGTGAGAGCCGACAGGGGCAGTATGGTGGCTACACCTTC. Its protein is CASSESRQGQYGGYTF.

This clone was seen a handful of times. The chain links TRBV19 to TRBJ1-6; TRBD1 might be the D (5 bases). The V end was cut by 6 bases, the J end by 9 bases, with 15 bases between. The CDR3 covers 14 residues. Germline V gives CDR1 LNHDA, CDR2 SQIVND (reference sequence). CDR3: CASSDTGVGSPLHF. The CDR3 DNA reads TGTGCCAGTAGCGACACAGGAGTTGGTTCACCCCTCCACTTT.

The J gene is TRBJ1-5, the V gene TRBV27; the D is unclear. V lost 5 bases and J 0 bases, leaving 8 bases between the germline ends. There are 14 residues in the CDR3. Germline V gene sequence: CDR1 MNHEY, CDR2 SMNVEV (reference sequence). The CDR3 is CASSAYTSNQPQHF. The DNA for the CDR3 is TGTGCCAGCAGTGCTTACACTAGCAATCAGCCCCAGCATTTT.

The rearrangement uses TRBV29-1 and TRBJ2-1; possibly TRBD1 for D (6 bases). The CDR3 loop spans 14 amino acids. V gave up 6 bases and J gave up 8 bases, with 20 bases separating them. Germline CDR1 SQVTM, CDR2 ANQGSEA. CDR3 region: CSVVGSQGSDEQFF. The CDR3, as DNA: TGCAGCGTGGTAGGGAGCCAGGGGAGCGATGAGCAGTTCTTC.